Presented here are 5 T cell receptor beta chains from one specimen sequenced in a study of blood T cell repertoires in COVID-19. TCRdb keeps only in-frame clones here, not all; method: immunoSEQ multiplex PCR. The sample lists about 93,000 clones, 85% to 90% seen once, with approximately 1.6% in the top ten. The sequenced sample was peripheral blood. These receptors originate from a human donor with active COVID-19. The donor label of this sample is uncertain.

In nucleotides, the CDR3 is TGTGCCAGCAGCTTATCCCTCCGGGCGGGGAACACCGGGGAGCTGTTTTTT. It codes for CASSLSLRAGNTGELFF. The genes are TRBV7-3 and TRBJ2-2; tentative D call: TRBD2 (5 bases). This CDR3 comprises 17 residues. V was pared by 2 bases and J by 1 base, with 14 bases between. CDR1 and CDR2 from the germline V gene are SGHTA and FQGTGA.

The rearrangement uses TRBV6-2 or TRBV6-3 and TRBJ2-6; D is undetermined. Trimming removed 6 bases from V and 1 base from J, with 13 bases in between. The V gene's germline CDR1 is MNHEY and CDR2 SVGEGT. The CDR3 is 16 amino acids. The chain's CDR3 is CASSRGVVSGANVLTF. The DNA of the CDR3 is TGTGCCAGCAGCCGAGGCGTTGTATCTGGGGCCAACGTCCTGACTTTC.

The chain employs TRBV25-1 and TRBJ2-2; the D gene is possibly TRBD1 (6 bases). Trimming left V 4 bases short and J 5 bases short, with 17 bases between. Germline values: CDR1 MGHDK, CDR2 SYGVNS. The length of the CDR3 is 16 residues. CDR3 residues: CASSGLGNRVTGELFF. Written as DNA, the CDR3 is TGTGCCAGCAGTGGTCTTGGGAACAGGGTAACCGGGGAGCTGTTTTTT.

This CDR3 reads CASSLALTAGGPDTQYF. Here the CDR3 DNA reads TGTGCCAGCAGCTTGGCCCTAACAGCGGGGGGGCCGGATACGCAGTATTTT. This chain connects TRBV5-8 to TRBJ2-3; 10 bases are a match to TRBD2. There are 17 residues in the CDR3. The V and J ends lost 0 bases and 6 bases, in that order; junction bases with no gene match: 10. From germline, CDR1 is SGHTS and CDR2 YDEGEE.

CDR3 DNA: TGTGCCAGCAGTTTATTTGGGGAGAACTACGAGCAGTACTTC. Translating gives CASSLFGENYEQYF. The genes are TRBV28 and TRBJ2-7, with D possibly TRBD2 on 5 matching bases. V lost 1 base, J lost 3 bases, and 10 bases lay in between. Germline V lookup: CDR1 MDHEN, CDR2 SYDVKM. The CDR3 totals 14 residues.